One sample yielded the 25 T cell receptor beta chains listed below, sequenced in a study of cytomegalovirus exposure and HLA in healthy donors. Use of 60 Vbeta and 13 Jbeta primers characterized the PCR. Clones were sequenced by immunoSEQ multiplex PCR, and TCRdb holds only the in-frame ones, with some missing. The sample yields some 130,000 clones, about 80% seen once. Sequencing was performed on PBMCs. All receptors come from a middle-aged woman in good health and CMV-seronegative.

The CDR3 protein is CASSAGETPGQLNTEAFF. The CDR3 region has the DNA TGTGCCAGCAGCGCCGGGGAGACGCCGGGACAGCTGAACACTGAAGCTTTCTTT. The chain combines TRBV9 with TRBJ1-1; 7 nucleotides align to TRBD1. The V segment lost 3 bases and the J segment 0 bases; nucleotides outside the gene matches: 14. Germline V lookup: CDR1 SGDLS, CDR2 YYNGEE. This CDR3 has 18 residues. Full variable domain (remainder filled in from reference TRBV9 and TRBJ1-1): DSGVTQTPKHLITATGQRVTLRCSPRSGDLSVYWYQQSLDQGLQFLIQYYNGEERAKGNILERFSAQQFPDLHSELNLSSLELGDSALYFCASSAGETPGQLNTEAFFGQGTRLTVV.

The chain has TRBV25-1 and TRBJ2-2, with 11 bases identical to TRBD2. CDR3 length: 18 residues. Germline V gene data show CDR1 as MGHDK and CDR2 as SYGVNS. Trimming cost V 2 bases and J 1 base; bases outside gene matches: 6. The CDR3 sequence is CASSESLGLAGNTGELFF. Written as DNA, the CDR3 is TGTGCCAGCAGTGAAAGCCTCGGACTAGCGGGGAACACCGGGGAGCTGTTTTTT.

The CDR3 DNA is TGTGCCACCAGCCACCGGCGGGACAGCTCCTACGAGCAGTACTTC. It translates to CATSHRRDSSYEQYF. The V call is TRBV15, the J call TRBJ2-7; perhaps TRBD1 as D (7 bases). Germline CDR1 reads LNHNV; CDR2 reads YYDKDF (reference sequence). Trimming shortened V by 5 bases and J by 0 bases, and 14 bases separated the two germline ends. The CDR3 totals 15 residues.

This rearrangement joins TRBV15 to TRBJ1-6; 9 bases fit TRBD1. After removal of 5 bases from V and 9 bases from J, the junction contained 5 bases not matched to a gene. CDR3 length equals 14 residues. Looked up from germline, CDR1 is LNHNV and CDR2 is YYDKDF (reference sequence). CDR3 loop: CATSRDRVGSPLHF. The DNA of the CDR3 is TGTGCCACCAGCCGGGACAGGGTGGGTTCACCCCTCCACTTT.

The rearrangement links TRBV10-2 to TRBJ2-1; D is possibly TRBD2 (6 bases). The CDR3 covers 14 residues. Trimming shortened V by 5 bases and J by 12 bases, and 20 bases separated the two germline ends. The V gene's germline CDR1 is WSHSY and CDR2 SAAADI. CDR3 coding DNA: TGCGCCAGCAGTCTCCGGGACCCCTGGGGAGGGCAGTTCTTC. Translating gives CASSLRDPWGGQFF.

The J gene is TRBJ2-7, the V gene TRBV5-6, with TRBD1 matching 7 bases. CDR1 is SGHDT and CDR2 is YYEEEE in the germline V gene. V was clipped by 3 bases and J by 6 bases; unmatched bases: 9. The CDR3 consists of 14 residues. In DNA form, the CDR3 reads TGTGCCAGCAGCTCATGGACAGGCAGACGCGAGCAGTACTTC. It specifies CASSSWTGRREQYF.

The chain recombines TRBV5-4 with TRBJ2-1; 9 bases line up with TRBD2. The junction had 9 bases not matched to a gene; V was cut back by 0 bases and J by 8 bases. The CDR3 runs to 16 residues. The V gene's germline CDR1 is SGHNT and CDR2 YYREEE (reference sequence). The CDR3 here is CASSLAPAGGPHEQFF. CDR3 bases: TGTGCCAGCAGCTTGGCCCCCGCGGGGGGGCCCCATGAGCAGTTCTTC.

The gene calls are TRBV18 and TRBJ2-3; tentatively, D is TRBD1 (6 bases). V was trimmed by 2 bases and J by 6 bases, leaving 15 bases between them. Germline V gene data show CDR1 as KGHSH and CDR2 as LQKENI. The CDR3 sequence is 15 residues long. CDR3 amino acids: CASSPMQGRVDTQYF. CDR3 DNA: TGTGCCAGCTCACCAATGCAGGGGCGGGTCGATACGCAGTATTTT.

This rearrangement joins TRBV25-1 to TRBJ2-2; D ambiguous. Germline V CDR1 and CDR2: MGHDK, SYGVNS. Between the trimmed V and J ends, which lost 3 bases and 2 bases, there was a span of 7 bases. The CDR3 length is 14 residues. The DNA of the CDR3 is TGTGCCAGCAGTGATTGGCTTAACACCGGGGAGCTGTTTTTT. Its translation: CASSDWLNTGELFF.

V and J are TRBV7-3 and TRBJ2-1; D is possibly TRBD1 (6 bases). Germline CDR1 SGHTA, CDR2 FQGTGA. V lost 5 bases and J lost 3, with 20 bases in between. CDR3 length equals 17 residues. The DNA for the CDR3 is TGTGCCAGCAGCCAAGGGGGTTTGGGGGAGAACTACAATGAGCAGTTCTTC. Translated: CASSQGGLGENYNEQFF.

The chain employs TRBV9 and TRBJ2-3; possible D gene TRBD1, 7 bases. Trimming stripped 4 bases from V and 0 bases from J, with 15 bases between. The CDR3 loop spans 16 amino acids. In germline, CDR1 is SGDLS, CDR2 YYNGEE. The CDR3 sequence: CASSPGGTASTDTQYF. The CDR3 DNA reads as TGTGCCAGCAGCCCTGGGGGGACAGCTAGCACAGATACGCAGTATTTT.

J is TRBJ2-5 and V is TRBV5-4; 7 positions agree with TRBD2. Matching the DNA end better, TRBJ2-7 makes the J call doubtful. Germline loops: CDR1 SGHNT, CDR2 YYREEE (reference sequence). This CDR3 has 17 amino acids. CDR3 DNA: TGTGCCAGCAGCTTGGTTGGTTTGGGGAGGGTACCCTACGAGCAGTACTTC. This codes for CASSLVGLGRVPYEQYF.

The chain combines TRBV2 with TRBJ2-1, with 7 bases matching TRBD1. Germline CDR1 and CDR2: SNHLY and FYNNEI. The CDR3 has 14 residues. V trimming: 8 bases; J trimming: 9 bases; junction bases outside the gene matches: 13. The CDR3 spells CASSIRQGQGEQFF. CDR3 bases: TGTGCCAGCTCAATTAGACAGGGCCAAGGTGAGCAGTTCTTC. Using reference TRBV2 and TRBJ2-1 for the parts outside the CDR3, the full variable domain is EPEVTQTPSHQVTQMGQEVILRCVPISNHLYFYWYRQILGQKVEFLVSFYNNEISEKSEIFDDQFSVERPDGSNFTLKIRSTKLEDSAMYFCASSIRQGQGEQFFGPGTRLTVL.

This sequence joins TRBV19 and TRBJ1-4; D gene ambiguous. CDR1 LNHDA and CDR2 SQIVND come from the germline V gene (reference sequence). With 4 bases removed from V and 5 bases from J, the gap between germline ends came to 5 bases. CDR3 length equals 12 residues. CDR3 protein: CASSTPNEKLFF. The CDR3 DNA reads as TGTGCCAGTAGTACCCCAAATGAAAAACTGTTTTTT.

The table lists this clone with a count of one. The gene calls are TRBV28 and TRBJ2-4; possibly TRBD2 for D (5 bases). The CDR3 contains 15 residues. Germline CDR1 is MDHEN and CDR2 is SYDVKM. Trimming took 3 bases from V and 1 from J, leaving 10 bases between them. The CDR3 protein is CASSLREQAKNIQYF. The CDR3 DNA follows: TGTGCCAGCAGTTTGAGGGAGCAGGCCAAAAACATTCAGTACTTC. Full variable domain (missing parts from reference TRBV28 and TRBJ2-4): DVKVTQSSRYLVKRTGEKVFLECVQDMDHENMFWYRQDPGLGLRLIYFSYDVKMKEKGDIPEGYSVSREKKERFSLILESASTNQTSMYLCASSLREQAKNIQYFGAGTRLSVL.

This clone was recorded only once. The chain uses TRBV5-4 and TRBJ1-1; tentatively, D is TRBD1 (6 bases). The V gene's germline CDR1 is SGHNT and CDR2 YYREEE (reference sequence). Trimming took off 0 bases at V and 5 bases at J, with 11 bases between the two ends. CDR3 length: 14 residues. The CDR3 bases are TGTGCCAGCAGCTTGGCCGGGGGGCGGACTGAAGCTTTCTTT. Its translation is CASSLAGGRTEAFF. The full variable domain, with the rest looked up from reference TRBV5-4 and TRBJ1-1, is ETGVTQSPTHLIKTRGQQVTLRCSSQSGHNTVSWYQQALGQGPQFIFQYYREEENGRGNFPPRFSGLQFPNYSSELNVNALELDDSALYLCASSLAGGRTEAFFGQGTRLTVV.

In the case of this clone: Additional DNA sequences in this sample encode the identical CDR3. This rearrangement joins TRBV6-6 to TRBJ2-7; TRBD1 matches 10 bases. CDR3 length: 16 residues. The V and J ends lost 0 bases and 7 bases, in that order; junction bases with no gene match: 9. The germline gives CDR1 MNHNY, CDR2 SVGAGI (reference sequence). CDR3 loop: CASSYSTGTGAREQYF. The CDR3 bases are TGTGCCAGCAGTTACTCCACCGGGACAGGGGCACGGGAGCAGTACTTC.

The CDR3 sequence is CASSAGGGFADTQYF. CDR3 sequence (DNA): TGCGCCAGCAGCGCGGGTGGAGGGTTCGCAGATACGCAGTATTTT. J is TRBJ2-3 and V is TRBV5-1, with a tentative D call TRBD2 (6 bases). Germline V gene data show CDR1 as SGHRS and CDR2 as YFSETQ. The V and J ends lost 4 bases and 4 bases respectively, with 16 bases between them. This CDR3 region has 15 residues.

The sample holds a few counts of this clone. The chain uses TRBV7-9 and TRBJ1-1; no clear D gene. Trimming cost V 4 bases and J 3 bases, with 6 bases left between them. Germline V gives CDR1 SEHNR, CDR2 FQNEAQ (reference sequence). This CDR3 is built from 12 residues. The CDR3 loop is CASSYGDTEAFF. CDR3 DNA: TGTGCCAGCAGCTACGGGGACACTGAAGCTTTCTTT.

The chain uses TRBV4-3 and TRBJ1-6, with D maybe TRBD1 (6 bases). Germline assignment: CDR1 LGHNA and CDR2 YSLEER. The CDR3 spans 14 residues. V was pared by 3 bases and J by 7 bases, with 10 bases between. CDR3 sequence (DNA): TGCGCCAGCAGCCACGGGACACTAAATTCACCCCTCCACTTT. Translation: CASSHGTLNSPLHF.

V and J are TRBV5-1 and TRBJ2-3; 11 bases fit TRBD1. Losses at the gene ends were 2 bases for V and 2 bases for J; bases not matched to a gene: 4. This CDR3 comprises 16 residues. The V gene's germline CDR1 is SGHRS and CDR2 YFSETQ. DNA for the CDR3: TGCGCCAGCAGCTTCGGACAGGGGGCGACCACAGATACGCAGTATTTT. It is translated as CASSFGQGATTDTQYF. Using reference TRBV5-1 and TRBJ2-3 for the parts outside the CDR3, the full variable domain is KAGVTQTPRYLIKTRGQQVTLSCSPISGHRSVSWYQQTPGQGLQFLFEYFSETQRNKGNFPGRFSGRQFSNSRSEMNVSTLELGDSALYLCASSFGQGATTDTQYFGPGTRLTVL.

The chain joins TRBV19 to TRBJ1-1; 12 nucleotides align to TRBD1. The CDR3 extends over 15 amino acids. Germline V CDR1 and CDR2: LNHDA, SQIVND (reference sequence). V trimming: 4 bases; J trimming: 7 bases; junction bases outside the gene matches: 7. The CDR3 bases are TGTGCCAGTAGTAACCGGGACAGGGGGCATGGTGAAGCTTTCTTT. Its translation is CASSNRDRGHGEAFF. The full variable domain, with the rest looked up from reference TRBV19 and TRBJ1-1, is DGGITQSPKYLFRKEGQNVTLSCEQNLNHDAMYWYRQDPGQGLRLIYYSQIVNDFQKGDIAEGYSVSREKKESFPLTVTSAQKNPTAFYLCASSNRDRGHGEAFFGQGTRLTVV.

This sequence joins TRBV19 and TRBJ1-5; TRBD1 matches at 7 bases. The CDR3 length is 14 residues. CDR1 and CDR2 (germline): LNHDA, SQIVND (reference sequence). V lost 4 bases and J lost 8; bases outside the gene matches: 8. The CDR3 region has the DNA TGTGCCAGTAGTACTGGGACAGCCTATGAGCCCCAGCATTTT. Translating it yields CASSTGTAYEPQHF.

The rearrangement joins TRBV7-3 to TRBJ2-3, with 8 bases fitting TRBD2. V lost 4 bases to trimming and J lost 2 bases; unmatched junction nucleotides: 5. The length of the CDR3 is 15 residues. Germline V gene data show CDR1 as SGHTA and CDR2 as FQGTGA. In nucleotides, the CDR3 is TGTGCCAGCAGCTCCTATAGCGGGGACACAGATACGCAGTATTTT. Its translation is CASSSYSGDTDTQYF.

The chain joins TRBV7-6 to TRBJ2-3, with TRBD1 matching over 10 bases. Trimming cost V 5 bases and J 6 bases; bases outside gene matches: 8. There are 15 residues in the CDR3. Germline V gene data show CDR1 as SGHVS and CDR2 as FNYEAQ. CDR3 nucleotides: TGTGCCAGCAGCCCCCGGACAGGGGGAGCCGATACGCAGTATTTT. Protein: CASSPRTGGADTQYF.